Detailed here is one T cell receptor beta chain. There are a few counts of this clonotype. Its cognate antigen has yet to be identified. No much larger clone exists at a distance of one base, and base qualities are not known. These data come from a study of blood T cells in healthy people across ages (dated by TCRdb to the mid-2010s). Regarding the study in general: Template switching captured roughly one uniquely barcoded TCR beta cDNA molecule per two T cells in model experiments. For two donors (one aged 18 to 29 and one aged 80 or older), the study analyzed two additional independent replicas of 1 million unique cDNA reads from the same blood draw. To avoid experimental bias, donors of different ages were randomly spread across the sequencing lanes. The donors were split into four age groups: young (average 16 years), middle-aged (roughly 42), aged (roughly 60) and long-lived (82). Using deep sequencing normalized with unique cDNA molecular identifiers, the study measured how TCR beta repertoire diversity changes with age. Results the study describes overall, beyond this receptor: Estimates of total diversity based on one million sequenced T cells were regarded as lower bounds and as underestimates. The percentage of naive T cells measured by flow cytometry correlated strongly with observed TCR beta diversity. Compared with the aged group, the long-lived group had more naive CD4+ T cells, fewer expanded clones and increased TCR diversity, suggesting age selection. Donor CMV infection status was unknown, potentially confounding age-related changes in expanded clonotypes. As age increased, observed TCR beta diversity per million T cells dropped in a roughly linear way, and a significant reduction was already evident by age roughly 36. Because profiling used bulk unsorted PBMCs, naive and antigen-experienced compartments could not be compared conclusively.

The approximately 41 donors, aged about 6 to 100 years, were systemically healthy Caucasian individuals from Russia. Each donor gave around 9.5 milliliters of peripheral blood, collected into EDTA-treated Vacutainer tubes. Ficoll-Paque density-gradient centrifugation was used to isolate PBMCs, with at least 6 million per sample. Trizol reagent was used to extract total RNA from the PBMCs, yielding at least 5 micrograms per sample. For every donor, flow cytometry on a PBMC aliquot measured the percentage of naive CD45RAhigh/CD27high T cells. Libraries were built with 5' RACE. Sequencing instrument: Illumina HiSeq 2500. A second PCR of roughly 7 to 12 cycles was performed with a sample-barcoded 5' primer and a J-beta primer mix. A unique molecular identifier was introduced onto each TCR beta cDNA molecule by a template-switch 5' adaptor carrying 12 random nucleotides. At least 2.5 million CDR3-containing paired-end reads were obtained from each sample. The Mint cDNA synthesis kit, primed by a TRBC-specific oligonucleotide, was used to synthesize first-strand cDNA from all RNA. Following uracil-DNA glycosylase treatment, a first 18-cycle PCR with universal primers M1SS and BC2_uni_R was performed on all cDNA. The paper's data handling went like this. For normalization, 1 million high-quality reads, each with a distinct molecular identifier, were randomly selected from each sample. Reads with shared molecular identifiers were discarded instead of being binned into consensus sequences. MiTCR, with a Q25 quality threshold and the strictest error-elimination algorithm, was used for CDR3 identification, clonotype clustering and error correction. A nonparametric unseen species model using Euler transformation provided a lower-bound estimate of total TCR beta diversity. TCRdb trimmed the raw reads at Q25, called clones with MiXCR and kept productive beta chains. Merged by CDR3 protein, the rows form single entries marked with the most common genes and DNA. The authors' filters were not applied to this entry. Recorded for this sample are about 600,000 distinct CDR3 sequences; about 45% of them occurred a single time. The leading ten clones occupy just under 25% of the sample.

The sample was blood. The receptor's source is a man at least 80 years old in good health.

The CDR3: CASSQGTGGILSVTQYF. The nucleotide sequence is given as TGTGCCAGCAGCCAAGGGACAGGGGGCATATTATCGGTGACCCAGTACTTC. The chain links TRBV3-1 with TRBJ2-5; a stretch of 11 junction bases matches TRBD1. V trim: 1 base; J trim: 7 bases; unmatched bases: 11. Per the germline V gene (reference sequence), LGHDT is the CDR1 and YNNKEL is the CDR2. From cysteine to phenylalanine, the CDR3 is 17 amino acids long. Just the 51-base CDR3 DNA is kept, in frame starting at base 1.